A selection of T cell receptor beta chains follows, all from one sample in a study of tumor and adjacent non-tumor tissue in lung cancer. Using its own MiXCR run on the multiplex PCR reads, TCRdb lists one record per CDR3 protein. This sample has some 47,000 distinct CDR3 sequences; roughly 60% occur once, and the top ten carry 15% to 20%. The sample comprised distant non-tumor lung tissue. Receptors were obtained from a woman in her thirties or forties with non-small cell lung cancer. Each CDR3 is given with its conserved first and last residue. The order of the fields is clone size, V gene, D gene, J gene, CDR3 protein, CDR3 DNA. A D gene is named only where the DNA matches it firmly. Size is stated for part of the rows, as once, few or many counts, or as a class when the clone is expanded.

>once|TRBV6-1|.|TRBJ2-7
CASRVAIDQYF
TGTGCCAGCAGAGTCGCCATCGATCAGTACTTC
>few|TRBV11-3|TRBD2|TRBJ2-7
CASSDPGLAANSEQYF
TGTGCCAGCAGCGACCCGGGACTAGCGGCCAACAGTGAGCAGTACTTC
>few|TRBV7-9|TRBD1|TRBJ2-7
CASSLTGALGEQYF
TGTGCCAGCAGCTTAACAGGGGCTCTTGGCGAGCAGTACTTC
>.|TRBV18|.|TRBJ2-6
CAGSPNRVGYSGANVLTF
TGTGCCGGCTCACCAAATAGGGTTGGGTATTCTGGGGCCAACGTCCTGACTTTC
>.|TRBV11-2|TRBD2|TRBJ2-3
CASSLLAGWTDMQYF
TGTGCCAGCAGCTTACTAGCGGGGTGGACAGATATGCAGTATTTT
>.|TRBV29-1|.|TRBJ2-1
CSVVGDGDRDEQFF
TGCAGCGTTGTGGGGGACGGGGATAGGGATGAGCAGTTCTTC
>.|TRBV6-5|TRBD1|TRBJ1-5
CASSSSTGVGQPQHF
TGTGCCAGCAGTTCATCAACAGGGGTCGGTCAGCCCCAGCATTTT
>many|TRBV7-9|.|TRBJ1-2
CASSFAKKVGGYTF
TGTGCCAGCAGCTTCGCCAAGAAAGTTGGCGGCTACACCTTC
>.|TRBV29-1|TRBD2|TRBJ2-2
CIVVPSGETGDLFF
TGCATCGTAGTGCCAAGCGGGGAGACCGGGGATCTGTTTTTT
>many|TRBV20-1|.|TRBJ2-1
CSVQGGLDSNEQFF
TGCAGTGTTCAGGGGGGACTGGACAGCAATGAGCAGTTCTTC
>few|TRBV20-1|TRBD1|TRBJ1-1
CSASGTGTTEAFF
TGCAGTGCTTCCGGGACAGGCACCACTGAAGCTTTCTTT
>.|TRBV24-1|.|TRBJ2-3
CATSGPTTDTQYF
TGTGCCACCAGTGGTCCCACGACAGATACTCAGTATTTT
>.|TRBV20-1|.|TRBJ2-1
CSASPLPRVLPGGTYNNEQFF
TGCAGTGCTAGTCCACTCCCTAGAGTCCTTCCTGGTGGAACGTACAACAATGAGCAGTTCTTC
>.|TRBV5-4|TRBD2|TRBJ2-3
CTSSLSSGMTDTQYF
TGTACCAGCAGCTTGTCAAGCGGGATGACAGATACACAGTATTTT
>.|TRBV6-5|.|TRBJ2-7
CASSYGGGDSYEQYF
TGTGCTAGCAGTTACGGGGGAGGAGACTCCTACGAGCAGTACTTC
>.|TRBV5-1|.|TRBJ2-7
CAGSLTRAENYELYF
TGCGCCGGCAGCCTGACCCGGGCAGAAAACTACGAGCTGTACTTC
>few|TRBV5-8|.|TRBJ2-5
CASSLEVAQETQYF
TGTGCCAGTAGCTTGGAAGTAGCCCAAGAGACCCAGTACTTC
>.|TRBV20-1|TRBD2|TRBJ2-1
CSACSLAGGLSEQFF
TGCAGTGCTTGTTCGTTAGCGGGTGGGCTTAGTGAGCAGTTCTTC
>once|TRBV11-2|.|TRBJ2-2
CASSPEDQKTGELFF
TGTGCCAGCAGCCCCGAAGATCAGAAGACCGGGGAACTGTTTTTT
>.|TRBV12-3/TRBV12-4|.|TRBJ2-3
CASIPQVLVGFHTQYF
TGTGCCAGCATCCCCCAGGTGTTAGTGGGATTCCATACGCAGTATTTT
>few|TRBV2|.|TRBJ2-1
CASTHLGAYNGQFF
TGTGCCAGCACCCATTTGGGAGCCTACAATGGGCAGTTCTTC
>few|TRBV30|.|TRBJ2-7
CAWRVGGARISYEQYF
TGTGCCTGGAGAGTAGGGGGGGCGAGAATCTCCTACGAGCAGTACTTC
>.|TRBV29-1|.|TRBJ2-5
CSADEQLRTQYF
TGCAGCGCTGATGAACAACTCAGGACCCAGTACTTC
>many|TRBV30|TRBD1|TRBJ2-7
CAWDRPDRATYEQYF
TGTGCCTGGGATCGCCCTGACAGGGCCACCTACGAGCAGTACTTC
>once|TRBV19|.|TRBJ1-1
CASSIGRARDEAFF
TGTGCCAGTAGTATAGGCAGGGCTCGGGATGAAGCTTTCTTT
>.|TRBV10-3|TRBD1|TRBJ2-3
CAISERQGIGDMQYF
TGTGCCATCAGTGAAAGACAGGGAATAGGGGATATGCAGTATTTT
>.|TRBV11-3|.|TRBJ2-1
CASSLRLGQNNEQSF
TGTGCCAGCAGCTTACGCTTAGGCCAAAACAATGAGCAGTCCTTC
>.|TRBV29-1|.|TRBJ1-2
CSVVEGIYGYTF
TGTAGCGTTGTTGAGGGAATCTATGGCTACACCTTC
>many|TRBV4-2|TRBD2|TRBJ2-7
CASSQEGTSYEQYF
TGTGCCAGCAGCCAAGAAGGGACTAGCTACGAGCAGTACTTC
>.|TRBV7-9|.|TRBJ2-1
CASSYQDHSTHTEQFF
TGTGCAAGCAGCTACCAGGACCACTCAACGCACACTGAGCAGTTCTTC
>.|TRBV6-6|.|TRBJ2-7
CPSSSRVHEQYF
TGTCCCAGCAGTTCCAGGGTCCACGAGCAGTACTTC
>.|TRBV11-2|TRBD1|TRBJ2-3
CSSSERQGAWDTQYF
TGCTCCAGCAGCGAACGACAGGGGGCCTGGGATACGCAGTATTTT
>.|TRBV7-2|.|TRBJ2-1
CASRNLSDLARGQFF
TGTGCCAGCAGAAACCTAAGCGATCTGGCTAGGGGGCAGTTCTTC
>.|TRBV9|.|TRBJ2-7
CASSPGGAEQYF
TGTGCCAGCAGCCCCGGGGGAGCCGAGCAGTACTTC
>medium-sized|TRBV29-1|.|TRBJ2-7
CSVKDLEQYF
TGCAGCGTTAAGGATCTCGAGCAGTACTTC
>.|TRBV29-1|.|TRBJ1-4
CSGAGGIVNEKLFF
TGCAGCGGGGCTGGAGGGATTGTAAATGAAAAACTGTTTTTC
>many|TRBV28|.|TRBJ1-5
CASSLRSAWRQPQHF
TGTGCCAGCAGTTTGCGTTCTGCGTGGCGGCAGCCCCAGCATTTT
>.|TRBV24-1|.|TRBJ2-2
CVTSEDSPTGELFF
TGTGTCACCAGTGAGGACAGCCCTACCGGGGAGCTGTTTTTT
>.|TRBV12-3/TRBV12-4|TRBD1|TRBJ2-6
CASSPRTGDFSEANVLTF
TGTGCCAGCAGTCCGCGGACAGGTGACTTCTCTGAGGCCAACGTCCTGACTTTC
>.|TRBV11-2|.|TRBJ2-4
CASCFLTDYLSAKDIQYF
TGTGCCAGCTGCTTCTTGACCGATTATCTGAGCGCCAAAGACATTCAGTACTTC
>many|TRBV19|TRBD1|TRBJ2-2
CASTKGQGFTGELFF
TGTGCCAGTACGAAGGGACAGGGTTTCACCGGGGAGCTGTTTTTT
>.|TRBV5-6|TRBD2|TRBJ2-3
CASSYFSGRRTETQYF
TGTGCCAGCAGCTACTTTAGCGGGAGACGCACAGAAACGCAGTATTTT
>.|TRBV29-1|.|TRBJ1-1
CSADGEWGTEAFF
TGCAGCGCTGATGGGGAGTGGGGCACTGAGGCTTTCTTT
>many|TRBV7-9|.|TRBJ1-1
CASSPQGVSTEAFF
TGTGCCAGCAGCCCACAAGGGGTTAGCACTGAAGCTTTCTTT
>once|TRBV6-1|.|TRBJ2-2
CASSGRTGNTGELFF
TGTGCTAGCAGTGGGAGGACAGGGAACACCGGGGAGCTGTTTTTT
>many|TRBV28|TRBD2|TRBJ2-7
CASSLSGTSGYEQYF
TGTGCCAGCAGTTTAAGCGGGACCTCTGGATACGAGCAGTACTTC
>many|TRBV20-1|.|TRBJ2-3
CSARKRGGTDTQYF
TGCAGTGCTAGAAAACGTGGGGGCACAGATACGCAGTATTTT
>.|TRBV10-1|.|TRBJ2-7
CASNGQDGTCWRALYEQYF
TGCGCCAGCAACGGACAGGACGGGACTTGCTGGAGGGCCTTGTACGAGCAGTACTTC
>.|TRBV6-1|.|TRBJ2-3
CASSEFGSAYSNQPQYF
TGTGCCAGCAGTGAATTCGGGTCGGCATATAGCAATCAGCCCCAGTATTTT